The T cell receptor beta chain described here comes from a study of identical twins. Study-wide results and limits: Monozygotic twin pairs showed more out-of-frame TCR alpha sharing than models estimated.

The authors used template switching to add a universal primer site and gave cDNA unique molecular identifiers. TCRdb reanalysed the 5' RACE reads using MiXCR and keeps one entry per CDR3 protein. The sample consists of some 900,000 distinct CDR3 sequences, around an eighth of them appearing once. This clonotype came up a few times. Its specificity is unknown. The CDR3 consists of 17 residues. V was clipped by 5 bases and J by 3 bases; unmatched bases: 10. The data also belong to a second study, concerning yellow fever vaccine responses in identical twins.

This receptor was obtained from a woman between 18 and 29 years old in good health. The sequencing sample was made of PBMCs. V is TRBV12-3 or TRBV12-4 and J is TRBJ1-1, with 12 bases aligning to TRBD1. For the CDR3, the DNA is TGTGCCAGCAGTGTGGGACAGGGGGCGATAGCTCACACTGAAGCTTTCTTT. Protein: CASSVGQGAIAHTEAFF.